The 27 T cell receptor beta chains given below trace back to one sample, sequenced in a study of early T cells in non-severe SARS-CoV-2 infection (dated by TCRdb to the early 2020s). Library preparation was by 5' RACE. Sequenced using a NextSeq 500. The raw public reads went through TCRdb reprocessing: fastp at Q25, MiXCR clone calling, in-frame beta chains kept. For every CDR3 protein sequence, its rows merge into one entry that carries the most common genes and DNA. A total of tens of thousands of distinct CDR3 sequences appear in this sample, approximately 10% of them only once. The ten largest account for roughly 3% of the sample. The sequencing used whole blood, collected at baseline. Receptors originate from an adult who was a healthcare worker with PCR-confirmed SARS-CoV-2 infection or an uninfected control (not recorded which).

The chain recombines TRBV6-2 or TRBV6-3 with TRBJ2-5; D is perhaps TRBD2 (8 bases). The CDR3 is 14 amino acids. CDR1 MNHEY and CDR2 SVGEGT come from the germline V gene. V was trimmed by 7 bases and J by 5 bases, leaving 17 bases between them. The CDR3 DNA is TGTGCCAGCAACCCGGGAGGGGGCGCGGAGACCCAGTACTTC. This encodes CASNPGGGAETQYF.

This clonotype was seen only a few times. This chain joins TRBV11-2 and TRBJ2-5, with 11 bases fitting TRBD2. Trimming removed 1 base from V and 0 bases from J; junction bases left unmatched: 4. The CDR3 runs to 17 residues. Per the germline V gene, CDR1 is SGHAT and CDR2 is FQNNGV. CDR3 amino acids: CASSLGLTSGDQETQYF. CDR3 nucleotide sequence: TGTGCCAGCAGCTTAGGCCTGACTAGCGGGGACCAAGAGACCCAGTACTTC.

This clonotype was seen a handful of times. The rearrangement uses TRBV29-1 and TRBJ1-2, with D tentatively TRBD1 (5 bases). The V end lost 4 bases, the J end lost 3 bases, and 15 bases lay between the germline ends. Per the germline V gene, CDR1 is SQVTM and CDR2 is ANQGSEA. The CDR3 consists of 14 residues. The CDR3 is CSVAPGRGDYGYTF. DNA for the CDR3: TGCAGCGTTGCCCCCGGGAGAGGGGACTATGGCTACACCTTC.

In this sample, this clonotype turned up a few times. This chain connects TRBV5-1 to TRBJ1-2; TRBD1 agrees at 9 bases. V lost 5 bases and J lost 4; bases outside the gene matches: 6. Germline V lookup: CDR1 SGHRS, CDR2 YFSETQ. The CDR3 is 14 residues long. The DNA for the CDR3 is TGCGCCAGCAGTTTCCGGGACAGGGCCTATGGCTACACCTTC. This sequence encodes CASSFRDRAYGYTF.

The chain uses TRBV30 and TRBJ1-1; D not resolved. Per the germline V gene, CDR1 is GTSNPN and CDR2 is SVGIG (reference sequence). Trimming shortened V by 0 bases and J by 0 bases, and 2 bases separated the two germline ends. The CDR3 consists of 12 residues. The CDR3, as DNA: TGTGCCTGGAGTGTACTGAACACTGAAGCTTTCTTT. Its protein product is CAWSVLNTEAFF.

This clonotype was observed a handful of times. This chain links TRBV5-4 with TRBJ2-7, with 9 bases identical to TRBD2. This CDR3 is 13 amino acids long. The junction had 1 base not matched to a gene; V was cut back by 3 bases and J by 3 bases. Germline lookup yields CDR1 SGHNT and CDR2 YYREEE (reference sequence). In nucleotides, the CDR3 is TGTGCCAGCAGCTGGCGGGGGGGCTACGAGCAGTACTTC. The encoded protein is CASSWRGGYEQYF.

This clonotype was recorded a few times. The V call is TRBV10-2, the J call TRBJ2-7; D not certain. The CDR3 has 13 amino acids. Trimming shortened V by 4 bases and J by 4 bases, and 11 bases separated the two germline ends. Germline assignment: CDR1 WSHSY and CDR2 SAAADI. CDR3 sequence (DNA): TGCGCCAGCAGTGGCGCGGATGTATACGAGCAGTACTTC. Residues: CASSGADVYEQYF.

This clonotype has more than one count but fewer than ten. The chain recombines TRBV7-2 with TRBJ2-3, with a weak D call TRBD1 (6 bases). The CDR3 runs to 14 residues. Germline lookup yields CDR1 SGHTA and CDR2 FQGNSA. Between the trimmed V and J ends, which lost 5 bases and 0 bases, there was a span of 9 bases. CDR3 DNA: TGTGCCAGCAGCCCCAGGGGAAGCACAGATACGCAGTATTTT. The encoded protein is CASSPRGSTDTQYF.

This clonotype was seen more than once but under ten times. This rearrangement joins TRBV20-1 to TRBJ2-7; a possible D gene is TRBD2 (5 bases). Trimming pared 6 bases from V and 1 base from J, leaving 10 bases between. The CDR3 is made up of 12 amino acids. The V gene's germline CDR1 is DFQATT and CDR2 SNEGSKA (reference sequence). The CDR3 nucleotides are TGCAGTGCCCCGGGGAGATCCTACGAGCAGTACTTC. It yields the protein CSAPGRSYEQYF.

The gene calls are TRBV12-5 and TRBJ2-3; D perhaps matches TRBD2 (6 bases). Germline V gives CDR1 LGHNT, CDR2 FRNRAP. The CDR3 contains 14 residues. Trimming took 1 base from V and 4 from J, leaving 9 bases between them. DNA of the CDR3: TGTGCTAGTGGTTTGGGCGGGACGGCAGATACGCAGTATTTT. The encoded protein is CASGLGGTADTQYF.

Ten or more counts support this clonotype. The chain is built from TRBV7-2 and TRBJ1-1; a weak D match, TRBD1 (5 bases). The CDR3 totals 14 residues. Trimming took 6 bases from V and 4 from J, leaving 15 bases between them. Per germline, CDR1 SGHTA and CDR2 FQGNSA. CDR3 sequence: CASSRDFGGTEAFF. The CDR3 DNA reads TGTGCCAGCAGTCGGGACTTCGGGGGCACTGAAGCTTTCTTT.

This sequence joins TRBV12-3 or TRBV12-4 and TRBJ1-2, with TRBD1 as a possible D gene (6 bases). With 4 bases removed from V and 4 bases from J, the gap between germline ends came to 13 bases. The CDR3 is 14 residues long. This CDR3 is CASSSRGGGYGYTF. The CDR3 DNA sequence: TGTGCCAGCAGTTCCCGGGGAGGGGGCTATGGCTACACCTTC.

The chain combines TRBV5-1 with TRBJ1-6; D is ambiguous. V lost 4 bases, J lost 5 bases, and 16 bases lay in between. The CDR3 has 16 residues. In germline, CDR1 is SGHRS, CDR2 YFSETQ. The DNA of the CDR3 is TGCGCCAGCAGCCCGAGACCCGGCCGTGATAATTCACCCCTCCACTTT. Protein sequence: CASSPRPGRDNSPLHF.

This chain uses TRBV10-3 with TRBJ1-2; D unclear. CDR1 and CDR2 from the germline V gene are ENHRY and SYGVKD. There are 14 residues in the CDR3. V gave up 4 bases and J gave up 3 bases, with 12 bases separating them. The CDR3 coding sequence is TGTGCCATCAGTGCGGGGAGTCGGGACTATGGCTACACCTTC. Its protein product is CAISAGSRDYGYTF.

This clonotype came up a few times. The rearrangement links TRBV10-2 to TRBJ2-3; TRBD1 agrees at 8 bases. The V gene end was trimmed by 3 bases and the J gene end by 2 bases; junction bases not matched to a gene: 4. From germline, CDR1 is WSHSY and CDR2 SAAADI. The CDR3 consists of 15 residues. DNA for the CDR3: TGCGCCAGCAGTGACGGGACAGGCTACACAGATACGCAGTATTTT. Translating it yields CASSDGTGYTDTQYF.

The gene calls are TRBV20-1 and TRBJ2-3; D gene uncertain. Trimming pared 0 bases from V and 11 bases from J, leaving 12 bases between. The length of the CDR3 is 12 residues. Germline CDR1 reads DFQATT; CDR2 reads SNEGSKA (reference sequence). The CDR3 DNA reads TGCAGTGCTAGAGATTTTGCCGCTTTGCAGTATTTT. Protein sequence: CSARDFAALQYF.

This chain uses TRBV18 with TRBJ1-2; 10 positions match TRBD1. Germline V gene sequence: CDR1 KGHSH, CDR2 LQKENI. Trimming took 3 bases from V and 2 from J; bases not matched to a gene: 6. The CDR3 totals 16 residues. CDR3: CASSPPGTGENYGYTF. The CDR3 bases are TGTGCCAGCTCACCCCCCGGGACAGGGGAGAACTATGGCTACACCTTC.

This clonotype showed up many times. The V call is TRBV18, the J call TRBJ2-3; no reliable D call. Looked up from germline, CDR1 is KGHSH and CDR2 is LQKENI. V dropped 2 bases and J dropped 6 bases, with 6 bases sitting between them. The CDR3 runs 12 residues. CDR3 residues: CASSPGSDTQYF. The CDR3 coding sequence is TGTGCCAGCTCACCAGGGTCCGATACGCAGTATTTT.

A few counts support this clonotype. V is TRBV11-2 and J is TRBJ1-4, with 8 bases aligning to TRBD1. Germline CDR1 and CDR2: SGHAT and FQNNGV. Trimming took 6 bases from V and 3 from J; bases not matched to a gene: 12. This CDR3 is built from 17 residues. The DNA for the CDR3 is TGTGCCAGCAGGACCGGGACAGGCAAAAGGGCTAATGAAAAACTGTTTTTT. Protein: CASRTGTGKRANEKLFF.

The V and J genes are TRBV6-1 and TRBJ1-5; D uncertain. The CDR3 length is 12 residues. V gave up 7 bases and J gave up 2 bases, with 6 bases separating them. The germline CDR1 and CDR2 sequences are MNHNS and SASEGT. CDR3 DNA sequence: TGTGCCAGCACCCTTGGCAATCAGCCCCAGCATTTT. Its translation: CASTLGNQPQHF.

This sequence joins TRBV20-1 and TRBJ1-1; maybe TRBD1 (5 bases). CDR1 DFQATT and CDR2 SNEGSKA come from the germline V gene (reference sequence). V was shortened by 3 bases and J by 11 bases, with 22 bases between the two germline ends. This CDR3 is 14 amino acids long. The CDR3 DNA sequence: TGCAGTGCTAGCCCGTGGGGCGGCGTGTCGGAGGCTTTCTTT. This encodes CSASPWGGVSEAFF.

V gene TRBV20-1 combines with J gene TRBJ2-1, with 10 bases fitting TRBD2. The CDR3 contains 15 residues. The ends lost 5 bases at V and 7 bases at J; junction bases unmatched: 11. Germline CDR1 and CDR2: DFQATT and SNEGSKA (reference sequence). CDR3 DNA sequence: TGCAGTGCTCCTAGGATAGCGGGGGGAGGGAATGAGCAGTTCTTC. It codes for CSAPRIAGGGNEQFF.

This clonotype has at least ten counts. The CDR3 DNA reads as TGTGCCAGCCGCGGACAGGGGGAGGGCGAGCAGTACTTC. Protein: CASRGQGEGEQYF. The chain combines TRBV28 with TRBJ2-7; 10 nucleotides match TRBD1. The CDR3 covers 13 residues. Germline CDR1 reads MDHEN; CDR2 reads SYDVKM. V was pared by 8 bases and J by 6 bases, with 7 bases of the junction left unmatched. The whole variable domain, remainder taken from reference TRBV28 and TRBJ2-7, is DVKVTQSSRYLVKRTGEKVFLECVQDMDHENMFWYRQDPGLGLRLIYFSYDVKMKEKGDIPEGYSVSREKKERFSLILESASTNQTSMYLCASRGQGEGEQYFGPGTRLTVT.

A few counts support this clonotype. The chain joins TRBV12-3 or TRBV12-4 to TRBJ2-7; possible D gene TRBD1, 5 bases. With 8 bases removed from V and 4 bases from J, the gap between germline ends came to 15 bases. This CDR3 spans 13 amino acids. The CDR3 protein is CASHVGTGYEQYF. The CDR3 nucleotides read TGTGCCAGCCACGTGGGCACAGGATACGAGCAGTACTTC.

This clonotype occurred a few times. The chain employs TRBV12-3 or TRBV12-4 and TRBJ2-3; D gene ambiguous. This CDR3 is built from 14 residues. Trimming left V 3 bases short and J 0 bases short, with 7 bases between. CDR3 loop: CASSFSDSTDTQYF. The CDR3 nucleotides read TGTGCCAGCAGTTTCTCGGACAGCACAGATACGCAGTATTTT.

This clonotype occurred a few times. The V gene is TRBV19, the J gene TRBJ2-3; the D call may be TRBD1 or TRBD2 (5 bases each). Deletions cut 10 bases from V and 2 bases from J, with 25 bases between. Germline V CDR1 and CDR2: LNHDA, SQIVND (reference sequence). This CDR3 region has 17 residues. As DNA, the CDR3 is TGTGCCACTGAGGAAAGTCGGGGCAGAACCCCCACAGATACGCAGTATTTT. This encodes CATEESRGRTPTDTQYF.

This clonotype was found many times. The chain has TRBV19 and TRBJ1-2; the D is unclear. The germline gives CDR1 LNHDA, CDR2 SQIVND (reference sequence). The CDR3 totals 14 residues. V dropped 5 bases and J dropped 5 bases, with 15 bases sitting between them. CDR3 nucleotide sequence: TGTGCCAGTAGTTCCAGGACCGCGATATATGGCTACACCTTC. It translates to CASSSRTAIYGYTF.